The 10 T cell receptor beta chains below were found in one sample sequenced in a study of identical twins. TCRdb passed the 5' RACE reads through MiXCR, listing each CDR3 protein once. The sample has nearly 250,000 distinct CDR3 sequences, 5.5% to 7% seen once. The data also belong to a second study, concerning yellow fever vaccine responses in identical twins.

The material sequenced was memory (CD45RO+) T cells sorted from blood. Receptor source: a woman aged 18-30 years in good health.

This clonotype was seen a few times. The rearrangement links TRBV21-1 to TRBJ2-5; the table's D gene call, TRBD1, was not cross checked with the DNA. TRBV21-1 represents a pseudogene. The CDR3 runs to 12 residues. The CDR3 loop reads CASDRSEETQYF. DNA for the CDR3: TGTGCCAGCGACAGGTCGGAAGAGACCCAGTACTTC.

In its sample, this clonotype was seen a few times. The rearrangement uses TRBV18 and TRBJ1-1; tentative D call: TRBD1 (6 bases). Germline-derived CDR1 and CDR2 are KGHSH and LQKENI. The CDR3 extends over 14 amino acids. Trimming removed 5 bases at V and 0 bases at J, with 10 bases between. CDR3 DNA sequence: TGTGCCAGCTCAGCTGGACAGATGAACACTGAAGCTTTCTTT. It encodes CASSAGQMNTEAFF.

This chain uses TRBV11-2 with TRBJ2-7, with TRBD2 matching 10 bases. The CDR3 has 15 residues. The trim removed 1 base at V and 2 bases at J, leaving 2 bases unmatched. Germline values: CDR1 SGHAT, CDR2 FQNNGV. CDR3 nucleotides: TGTGCCAGCAGCTTAGTTCTAGCGGGGGCCTACGAGCAGTACGTC. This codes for CASSLVLAGAYEQYV.

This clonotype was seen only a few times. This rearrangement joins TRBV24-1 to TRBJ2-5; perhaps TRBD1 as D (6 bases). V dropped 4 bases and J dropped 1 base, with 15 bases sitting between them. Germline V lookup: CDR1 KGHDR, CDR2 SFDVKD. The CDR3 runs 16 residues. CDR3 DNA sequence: TGTGCCACCAGTGAGCACGGACAGACCTCCCAAGAGACCCAGTACTTC. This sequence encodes CATSEHGQTSQETQYF.

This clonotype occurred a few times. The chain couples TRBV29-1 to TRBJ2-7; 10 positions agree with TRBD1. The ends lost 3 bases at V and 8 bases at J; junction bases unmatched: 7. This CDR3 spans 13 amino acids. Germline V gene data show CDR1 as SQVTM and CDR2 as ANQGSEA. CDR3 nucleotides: TGCAGCGTTGAGGTGGACAGGGGGACAAAGCAGTACGTC. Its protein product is CSVEVDRGTKQYV.

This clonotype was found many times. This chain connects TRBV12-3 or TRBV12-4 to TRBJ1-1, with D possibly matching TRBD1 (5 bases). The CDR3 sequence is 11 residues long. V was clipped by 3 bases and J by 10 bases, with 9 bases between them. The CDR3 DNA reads TGTGCCAGCAGTTTTGAAGGGGCAGCTTTCTTT. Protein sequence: CASSFEGAAFF.

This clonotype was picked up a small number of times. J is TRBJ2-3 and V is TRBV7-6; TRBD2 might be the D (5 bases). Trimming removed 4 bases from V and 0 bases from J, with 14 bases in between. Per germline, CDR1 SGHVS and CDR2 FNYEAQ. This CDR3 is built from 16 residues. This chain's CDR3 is CASSSSSRTSTDTQYF. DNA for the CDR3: TGTGCCAGCAGCTCTTCTAGCCGCACTAGCACAGATACGCAGTATTTT.

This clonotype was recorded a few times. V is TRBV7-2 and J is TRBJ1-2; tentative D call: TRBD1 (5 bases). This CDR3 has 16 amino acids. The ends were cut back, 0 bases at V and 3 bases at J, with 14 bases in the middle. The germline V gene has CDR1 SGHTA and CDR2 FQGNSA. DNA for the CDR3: TGTGCCAGCAGCTTAGCGCTTATCAGGGAACACTATGGCTACACCTTC. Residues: CASSLALIREHYGYTF.

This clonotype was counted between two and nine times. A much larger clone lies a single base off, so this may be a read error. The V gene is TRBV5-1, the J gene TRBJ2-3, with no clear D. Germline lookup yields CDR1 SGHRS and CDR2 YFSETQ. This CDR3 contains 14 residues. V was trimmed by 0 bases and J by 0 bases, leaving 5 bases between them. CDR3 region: CASSLGESTDTQYF. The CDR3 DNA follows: TGCGCCAGCAGCTTGGGGGAAAGCACAGATACGCAGTATTTT.

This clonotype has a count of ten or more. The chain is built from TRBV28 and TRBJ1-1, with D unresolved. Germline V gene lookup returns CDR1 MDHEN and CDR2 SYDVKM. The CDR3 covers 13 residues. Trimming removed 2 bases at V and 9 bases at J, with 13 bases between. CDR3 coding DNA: TGTGCCAGCAGTTTAAAGGGAGGTTGGAAAGCTTTCTTT. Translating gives CASSLKGGWKAFF. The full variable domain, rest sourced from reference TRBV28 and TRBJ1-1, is DVKVTQSSRYLVKRTGEKVFLECVQDMDHENMFWYRQDPGLGLRLIYFSYDVKMKEKGDIPEGYSVSREKKERFSLILESASTNQTSMYLCASSLKGGWKAFFGQGTRLTVV.